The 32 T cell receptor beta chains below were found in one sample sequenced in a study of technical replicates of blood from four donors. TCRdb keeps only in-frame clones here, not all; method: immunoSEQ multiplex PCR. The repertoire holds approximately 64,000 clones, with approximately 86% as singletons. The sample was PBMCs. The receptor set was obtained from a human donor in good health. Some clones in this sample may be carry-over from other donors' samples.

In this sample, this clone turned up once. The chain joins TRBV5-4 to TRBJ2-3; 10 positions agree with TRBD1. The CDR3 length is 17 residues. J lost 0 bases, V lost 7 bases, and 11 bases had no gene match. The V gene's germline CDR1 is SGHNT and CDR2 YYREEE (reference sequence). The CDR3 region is CASGSGTGDLSTDTQYF. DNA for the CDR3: TGTGCCAGCGGGTCGGGGACAGGGGACCTTAGCACAGATACGCAGTATTTT.

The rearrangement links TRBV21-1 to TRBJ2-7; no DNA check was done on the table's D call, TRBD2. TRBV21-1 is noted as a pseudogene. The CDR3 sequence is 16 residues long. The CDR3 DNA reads TGTGCCAGCAGCAAATCGGAAGGCGGGAGTAGATACGAGCAGTACTTC. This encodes CASSKSEGGSRYEQYF.

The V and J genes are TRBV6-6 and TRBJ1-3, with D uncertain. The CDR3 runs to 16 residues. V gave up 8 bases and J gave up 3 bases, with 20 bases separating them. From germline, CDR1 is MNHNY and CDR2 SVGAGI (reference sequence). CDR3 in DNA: TGTGCCAGCCGACACCGACCTGCAATTCGTGGAAACACCATATATTTT. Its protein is CASRHRPAIRGNTIYF.

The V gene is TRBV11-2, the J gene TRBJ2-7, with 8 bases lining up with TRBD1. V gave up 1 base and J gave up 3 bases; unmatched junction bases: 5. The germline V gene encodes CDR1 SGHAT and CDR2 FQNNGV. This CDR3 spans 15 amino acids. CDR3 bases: TGTGCCAGCAGCTTAGCCAGGGGGCAGGTCTACGAGCAGTACTTC. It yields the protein CASSLARGQVYEQYF.

The CDR3 sequence: CASSTLGGSTDTQYF. CDR3 coding DNA: TGCGCCAGCAGCACATTGGGGGGAAGCACAGATACGCAGTATTTT. V is TRBV4-1 and J is TRBJ2-3; perhaps TRBD2 as D (6 bases). Trimming cost V 5 bases and J 0 bases, with 12 bases left between them. Germline V lookup: CDR1 MGHRA, CDR2 YSYEKL. The CDR3 totals 15 residues.

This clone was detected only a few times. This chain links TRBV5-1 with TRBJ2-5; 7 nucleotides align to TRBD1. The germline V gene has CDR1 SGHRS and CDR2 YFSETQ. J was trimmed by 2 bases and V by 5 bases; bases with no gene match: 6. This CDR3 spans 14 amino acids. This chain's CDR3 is CASSSQGVQETQYF. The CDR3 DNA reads TGCGCCAGCAGTAGCCAGGGGGTACAAGAGACCCAGTACTTC. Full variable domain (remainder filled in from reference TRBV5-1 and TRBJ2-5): KAGVTQTPRYLIKTRGQQVTLSCSPISGHRSVSWYQQTPGQGLQFLFEYFSETQRNKGNFPGRFSGRQFSNSRSEMNVSTLELGDSALYLCASSSQGVQETQYFGPGTRLLVL.

CDR3 region: CASSFLAGDPTGELFF. In DNA form, the CDR3 reads TGCGCCAGCAGCTTTCTAGCGGGGGACCCCACCGGGGAGCTGTTTTTT. The chain links TRBV5-1 to TRBJ2-2, with 10 bases fitting TRBD2. Germline loops: CDR1 SGHRS, CDR2 YFSETQ. V dropped 2 bases and J dropped 4; count of bases not matched to a gene: 5. This CDR3 contains 16 residues.

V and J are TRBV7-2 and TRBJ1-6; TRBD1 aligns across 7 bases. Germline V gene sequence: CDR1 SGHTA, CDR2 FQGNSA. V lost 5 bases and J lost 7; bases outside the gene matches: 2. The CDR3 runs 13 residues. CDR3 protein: CASSPGQNSPLHF. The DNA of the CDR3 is TGTGCCAGCAGCCCGGGACAGAATTCACCCCTCCACTTT.

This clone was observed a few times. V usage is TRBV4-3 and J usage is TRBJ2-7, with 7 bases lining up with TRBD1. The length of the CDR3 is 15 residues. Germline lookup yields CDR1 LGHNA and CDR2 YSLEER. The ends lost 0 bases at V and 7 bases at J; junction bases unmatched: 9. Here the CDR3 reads CASSQDPGTDWEQYF. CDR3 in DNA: TGCGCCAGCAGCCAAGACCCCGGGACAGACTGGGAGCAGTACTTC.

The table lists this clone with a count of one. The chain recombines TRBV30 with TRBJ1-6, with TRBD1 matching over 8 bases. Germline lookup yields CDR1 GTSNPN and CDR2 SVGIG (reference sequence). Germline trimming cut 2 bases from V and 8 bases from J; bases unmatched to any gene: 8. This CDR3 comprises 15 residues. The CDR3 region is CAWSRGTGVYSPLHF. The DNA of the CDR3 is TGTGCCTGGAGTCGGGGGACAGGCGTATATTCACCCCTCCACTTT. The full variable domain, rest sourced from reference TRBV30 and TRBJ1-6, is SQTIHQWPATLVQPVGSPLSLECTVEGTSNPNLYWYRQAAGRGLQLLFYSVGIGQISSEVPQNLSASRPQDRQFILSSKKLLLSDSGFYLCAWSRGTGVYSPLHFGNGTRLTVT.

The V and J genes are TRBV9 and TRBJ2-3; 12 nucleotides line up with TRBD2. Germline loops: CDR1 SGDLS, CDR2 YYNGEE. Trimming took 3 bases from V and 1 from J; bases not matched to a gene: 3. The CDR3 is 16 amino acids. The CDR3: CASSARLAGGTDTQYF. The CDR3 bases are TGTGCCAGCAGCGCCAGACTAGCGGGGGGCACAGATACGCAGTATTTT. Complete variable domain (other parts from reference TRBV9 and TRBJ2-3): DSGVTQTPKHLITATGQRVTLRCSPRSGDLSVYWYQQSLDQGLQFLIQYYNGEERAKGNILERFSAQQFPDLHSELNLSSLELGDSALYFCASSARLAGGTDTQYFGPGTRLTVL.

The CDR3, as DNA: TGTGCCAGCAGCTTGGCCGGAGTAGGCGGGAGGCGAGGCGAGACCCAGTACTTC. Translated: CASSLAGVGGRRGETQYF. The chain joins TRBV5-4 to TRBJ2-5, with 8 positions matching TRBD2. V lost 0 bases and J lost 5; bases outside the gene matches: 15. CDR3 length equals 18 residues. The germline gives CDR1 SGHNT, CDR2 YYREEE (reference sequence). Full variable domain (missing parts from reference TRBV5-4 and TRBJ2-5): ETGVTQSPTHLIKTRGQQVTLRCSSQSGHNTVSWYQQALGQGPQFIFQYYREEENGRGNFPPRFSGLQFPNYSSELNVNALELDDSALYLCASSLAGVGGRRGETQYFGPGTRLLVL.

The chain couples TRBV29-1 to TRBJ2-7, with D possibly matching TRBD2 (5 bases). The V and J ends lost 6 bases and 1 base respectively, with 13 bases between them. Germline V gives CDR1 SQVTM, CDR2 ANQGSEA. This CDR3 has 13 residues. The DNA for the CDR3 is TGCAGCGTGCTTGGGAGAAGTTCCTACGAGCAGTACTTC. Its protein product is CSVLGRSSYEQYF.

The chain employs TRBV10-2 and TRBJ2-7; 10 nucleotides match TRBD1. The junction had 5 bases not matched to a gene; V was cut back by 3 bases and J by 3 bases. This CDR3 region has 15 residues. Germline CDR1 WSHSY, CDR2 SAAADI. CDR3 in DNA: TGCGCCAGCAGTGATGGGACAGGGGCCTTCTACGAGCAGTACTTC. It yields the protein CASSDGTGAFYEQYF.

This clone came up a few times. The CDR3 bases are TGTGCCAGCAGCCCCGGGGGTGGAACGAACACCGGGGAGCTGTTTTTT. Its translation: CASSPGGGTNTGELFF. V and J are TRBV7-7 and TRBJ2-2, with a weak D call TRBD2 (6 bases). This CDR3 spans 16 amino acids. In germline, CDR1 is SSHAT, CDR2 FNYEAQ (reference sequence). Trimming shortened V by 5 bases and J by 0 bases, and 13 bases separated the two germline ends. Full variable domain (outside the CDR3, taken from reference TRBV7-7 and TRBJ2-2): GAGVSQSPRYKVTKRGQDVTLRCDPISSHATLYWYQQALGQGPEFLTYFNYEAQPDKSGLPSDRFSAERPEGSISTLTIQRTEQRDSAMYRCASSPGGGTNTGELFFGEGSRLTVL.

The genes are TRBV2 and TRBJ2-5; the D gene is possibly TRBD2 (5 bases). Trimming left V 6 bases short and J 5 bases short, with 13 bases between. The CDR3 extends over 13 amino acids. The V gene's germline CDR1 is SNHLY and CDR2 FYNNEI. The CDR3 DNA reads TGTGCCAGCAGCGGATCTAGCTGGGAGACCCAGTACTTC. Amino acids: CASSGSSWETQYF.

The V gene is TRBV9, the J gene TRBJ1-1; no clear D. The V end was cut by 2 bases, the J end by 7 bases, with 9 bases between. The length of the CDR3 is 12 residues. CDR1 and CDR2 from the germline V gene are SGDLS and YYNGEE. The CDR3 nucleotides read TGTGCCAGCAGCGTGAGCGGTGGTGAAGCTTTCTTT. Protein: CASSVSGGEAFF. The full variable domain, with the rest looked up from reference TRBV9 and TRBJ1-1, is DSGVTQTPKHLITATGQRVTLRCSPRSGDLSVYWYQQSLDQGLQFLIQYYNGEERAKGNILERFSAQQFPDLHSELNLSSLELGDSALYFCASSVSGGEAFFGQGTRLTVV.

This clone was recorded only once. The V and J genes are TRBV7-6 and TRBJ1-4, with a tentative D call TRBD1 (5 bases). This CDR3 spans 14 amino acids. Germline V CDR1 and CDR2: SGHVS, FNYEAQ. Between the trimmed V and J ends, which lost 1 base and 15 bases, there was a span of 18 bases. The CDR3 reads CASSLGIGENLVFF. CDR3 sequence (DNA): TGTGCCAGCAGCTTAGGAATAGGGGAAAACTTGGTGTTTTTT.

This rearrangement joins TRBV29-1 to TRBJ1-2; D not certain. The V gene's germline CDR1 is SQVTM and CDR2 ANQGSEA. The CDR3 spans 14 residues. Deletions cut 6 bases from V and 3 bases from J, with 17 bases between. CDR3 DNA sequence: TGCAGCGTCGCGCCCCGCGCCGGGGACTATGGCTACACCTTC. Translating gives CSVAPRAGDYGYTF.

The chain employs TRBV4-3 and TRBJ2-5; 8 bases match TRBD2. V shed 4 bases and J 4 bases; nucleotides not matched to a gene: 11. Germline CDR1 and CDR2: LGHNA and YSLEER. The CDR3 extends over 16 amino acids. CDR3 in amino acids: CASSPRAVLAGETQYF. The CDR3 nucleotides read TGCGCCAGCAGCCCACGTGCGGTGCTAGCGGGAGAGACCCAGTACTTC.

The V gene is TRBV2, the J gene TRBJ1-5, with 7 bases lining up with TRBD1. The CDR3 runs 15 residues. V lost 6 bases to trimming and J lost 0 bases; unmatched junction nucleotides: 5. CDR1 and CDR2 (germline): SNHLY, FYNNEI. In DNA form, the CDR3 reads TGTGCCAGCAGACAACGGACAGGTAGCAATCAGCCCCAGCATTTT. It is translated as CASRQRTGSNQPQHF.

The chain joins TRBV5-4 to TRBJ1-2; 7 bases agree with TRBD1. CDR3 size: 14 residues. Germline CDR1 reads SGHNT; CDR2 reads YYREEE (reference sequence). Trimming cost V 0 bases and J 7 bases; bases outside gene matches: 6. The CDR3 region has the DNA TGTGCCAGCAGCTTGGAGACAGGGCTTCGTGGCTACACCTTC. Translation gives CASSLETGLRGYTF.

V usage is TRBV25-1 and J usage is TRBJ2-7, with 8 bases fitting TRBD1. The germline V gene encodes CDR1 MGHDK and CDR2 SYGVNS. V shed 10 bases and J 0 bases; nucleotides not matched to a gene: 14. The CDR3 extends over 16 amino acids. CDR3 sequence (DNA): TGTGCCACCCAAAGGCAAGGGACAGGCCTCTCCTACGAGCAGTACTTC. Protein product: CATQRQGTGLSYEQYF.

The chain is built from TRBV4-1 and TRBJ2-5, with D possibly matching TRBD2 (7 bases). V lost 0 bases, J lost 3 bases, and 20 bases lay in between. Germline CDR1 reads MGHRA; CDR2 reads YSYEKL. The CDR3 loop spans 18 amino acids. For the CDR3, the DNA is TGCGCCAGCAGCCAAGATCTGATGGTGGGGGGGCTCAAAGAGACCCAGTACTTC. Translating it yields CASSQDLMVGGLKETQYF.

CDR3: CASKLAGDTDTQYF. The DNA for the CDR3 is TGTGCCAGCAAACTGGCGGGGGACACAGATACGCAGTATTTT. The V call is TRBV4-2, the J call TRBJ2-3; 7 bases match TRBD2. Germline values: CDR1 LGHNA, CDR2 YNFKEQ. The V segment lost 7 bases and the J segment 2 bases; nucleotides outside the gene matches: 6. This CDR3 spans 14 amino acids.

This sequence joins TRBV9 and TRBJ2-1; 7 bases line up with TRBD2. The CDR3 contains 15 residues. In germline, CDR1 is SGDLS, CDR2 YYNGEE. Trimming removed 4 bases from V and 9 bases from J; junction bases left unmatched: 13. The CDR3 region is CASSPWAGAQSEQFF. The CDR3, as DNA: TGTGCCAGCAGCCCCTGGGCGGGAGCCCAGAGTGAGCAGTTCTTC. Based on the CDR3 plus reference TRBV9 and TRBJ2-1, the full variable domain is DSGVTQTPKHLITATGQRVTLRCSPRSGDLSVYWYQQSLDQGLQFLIQYYNGEERAKGNILERFSAQQFPDLHSELNLSSLELGDSALYFCASSPWAGAQSEQFFGPGTRLTVL.

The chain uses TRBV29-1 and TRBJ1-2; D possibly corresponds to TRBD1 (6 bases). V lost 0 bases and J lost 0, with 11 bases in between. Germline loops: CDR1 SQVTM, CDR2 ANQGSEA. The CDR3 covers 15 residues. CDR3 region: CSVEDQGLANYGYTF. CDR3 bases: TGCAGCGTTGAAGATCAGGGGCTAGCTAACTATGGCTACACCTTC.

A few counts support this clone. CDR3 nucleotide sequence: TGTGCCAGCAGCGGGCCTCTTCCCGGAAACACCATATATTTT. Amino acids: CASSGPLPGNTIYF. V is TRBV7-2 and J is TRBJ1-3; D unclear. Trimming removed 5 bases from V and 4 bases from J, with 12 bases in between. Germline CDR1 is SGHTA and CDR2 is FQGNSA. The CDR3 totals 14 residues.

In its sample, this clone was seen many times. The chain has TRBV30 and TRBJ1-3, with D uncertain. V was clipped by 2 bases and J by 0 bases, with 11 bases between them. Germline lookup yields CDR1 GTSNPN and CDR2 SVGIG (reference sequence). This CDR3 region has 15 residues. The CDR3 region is CAWSRPRSSGNTIYF. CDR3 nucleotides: TGTGCCTGGAGTCGGCCGCGGAGCTCTGGAAACACCATATATTTT.

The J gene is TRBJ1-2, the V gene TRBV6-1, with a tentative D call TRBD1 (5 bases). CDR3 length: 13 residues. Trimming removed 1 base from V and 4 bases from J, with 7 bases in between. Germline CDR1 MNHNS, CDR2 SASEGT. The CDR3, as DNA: TGTGCCAGCAGTGAAGGCAGGGCCTATGGCTACACCTTC. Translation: CASSEGRAYGYTF.

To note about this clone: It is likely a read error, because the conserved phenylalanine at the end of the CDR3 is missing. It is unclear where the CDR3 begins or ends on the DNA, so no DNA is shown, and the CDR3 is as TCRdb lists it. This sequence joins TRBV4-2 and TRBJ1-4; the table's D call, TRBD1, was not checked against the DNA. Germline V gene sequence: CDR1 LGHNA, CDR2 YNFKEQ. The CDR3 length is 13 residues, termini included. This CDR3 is CASSQDHGDRVYL.

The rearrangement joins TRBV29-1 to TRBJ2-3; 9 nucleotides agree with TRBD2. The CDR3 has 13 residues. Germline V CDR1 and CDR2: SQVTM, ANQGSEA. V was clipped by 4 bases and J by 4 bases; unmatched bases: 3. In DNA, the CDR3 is TGCAGCGTTGTAGCGGGAGCTGCAGATACGCAGTATTTT. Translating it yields CSVVAGAADTQYF.